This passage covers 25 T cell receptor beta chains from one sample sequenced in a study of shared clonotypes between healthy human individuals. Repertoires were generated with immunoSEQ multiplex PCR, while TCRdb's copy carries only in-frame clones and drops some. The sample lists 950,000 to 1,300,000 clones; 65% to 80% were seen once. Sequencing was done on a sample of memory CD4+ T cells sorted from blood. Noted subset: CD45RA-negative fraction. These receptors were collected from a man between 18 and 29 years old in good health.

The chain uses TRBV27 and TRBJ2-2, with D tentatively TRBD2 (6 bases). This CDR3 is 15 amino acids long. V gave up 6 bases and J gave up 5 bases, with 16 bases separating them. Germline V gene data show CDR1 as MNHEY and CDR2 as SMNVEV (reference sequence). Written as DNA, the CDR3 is TGTGCCAGCAGCCCCCGCCTAGCGCCAACCGGGGAGCTGTTTTTT. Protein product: CASSPRLAPTGELFF.

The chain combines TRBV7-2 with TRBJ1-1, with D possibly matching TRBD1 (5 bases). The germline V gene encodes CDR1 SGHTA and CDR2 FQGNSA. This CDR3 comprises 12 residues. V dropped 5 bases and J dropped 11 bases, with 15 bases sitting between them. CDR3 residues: CASSPDWGNAFF. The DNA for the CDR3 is TGTGCCAGCAGCCCAGATTGGGGGAACGCTTTCTTT.

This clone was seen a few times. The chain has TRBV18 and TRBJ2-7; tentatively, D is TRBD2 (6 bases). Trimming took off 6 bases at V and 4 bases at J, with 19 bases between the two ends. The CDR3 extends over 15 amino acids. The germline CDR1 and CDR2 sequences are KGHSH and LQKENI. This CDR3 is CASSLQETAGYEQYF. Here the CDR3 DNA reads TGTGCCAGCTCCCTCCAAGAAACAGCGGGTTACGAGCAGTACTTC.

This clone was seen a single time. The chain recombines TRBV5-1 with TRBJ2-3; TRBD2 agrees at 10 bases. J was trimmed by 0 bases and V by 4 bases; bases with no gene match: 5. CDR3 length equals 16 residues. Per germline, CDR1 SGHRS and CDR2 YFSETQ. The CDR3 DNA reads TGCGCCAGCAGCCTAAGGACTAGCGGTAGCACAGATACGCAGTATTTT. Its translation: CASSLRTSGSTDTQYF.

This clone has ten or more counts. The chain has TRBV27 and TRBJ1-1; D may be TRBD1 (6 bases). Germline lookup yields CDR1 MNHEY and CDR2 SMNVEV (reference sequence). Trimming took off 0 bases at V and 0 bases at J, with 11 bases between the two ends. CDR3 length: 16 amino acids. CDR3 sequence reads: CASSLSYGQLNTEAFF. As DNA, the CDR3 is TGTGCCAGCAGTTTATCGTACGGACAGCTGAACACTGAAGCTTTCTTT.

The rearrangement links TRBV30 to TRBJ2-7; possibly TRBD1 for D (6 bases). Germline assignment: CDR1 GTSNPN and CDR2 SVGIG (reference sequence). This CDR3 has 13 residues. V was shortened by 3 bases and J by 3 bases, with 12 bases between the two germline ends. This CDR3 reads CAWSGQQDYEQYF. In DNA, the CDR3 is TGTGCCTGGAGCGGACAGCAGGACTACGAGCAGTACTTC.

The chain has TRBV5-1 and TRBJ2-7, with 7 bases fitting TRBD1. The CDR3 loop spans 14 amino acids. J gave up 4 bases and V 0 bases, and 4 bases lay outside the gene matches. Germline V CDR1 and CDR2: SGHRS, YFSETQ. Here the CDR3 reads CASSLGRQGYEQYF. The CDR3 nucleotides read TGCGCCAGCAGCTTGGGTCGACAGGGTTACGAGCAGTACTTC.

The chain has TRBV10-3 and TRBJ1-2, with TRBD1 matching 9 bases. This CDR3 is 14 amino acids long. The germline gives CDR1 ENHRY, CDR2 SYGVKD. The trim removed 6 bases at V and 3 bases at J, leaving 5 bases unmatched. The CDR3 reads CAISTGGKDYGYTF. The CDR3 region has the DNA TGTGCCATCAGCACAGGGGGCAAGGACTATGGCTACACCTTC.

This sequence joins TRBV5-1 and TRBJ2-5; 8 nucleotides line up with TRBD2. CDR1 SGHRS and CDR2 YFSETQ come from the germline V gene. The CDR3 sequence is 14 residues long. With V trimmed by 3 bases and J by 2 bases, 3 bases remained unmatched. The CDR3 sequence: CASSSTSGQETQYF. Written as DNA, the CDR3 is TGCGCCAGCAGCTCCACTAGCGGACAAGAGACCCAGTACTTC.

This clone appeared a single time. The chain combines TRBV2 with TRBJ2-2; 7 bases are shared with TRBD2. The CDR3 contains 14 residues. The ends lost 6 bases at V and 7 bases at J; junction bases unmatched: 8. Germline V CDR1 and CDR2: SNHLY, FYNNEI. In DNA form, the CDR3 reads TGTGCCAGCAGGAGAGGGGCGGGAGTCGGGGAGCTGTTTTTT. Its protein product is CASRRGAGVGELFF.

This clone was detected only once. In DNA form, the CDR3 reads TGTGCCAGCAGTTGGGACCCTGGCTATAATTCACCCCTCCACTTT. This encodes CASSWDPGYNSPLHF. V usage is TRBV7-2 and J usage is TRBJ1-6, with D maybe TRBD1 (5 bases). CDR1 and CDR2 from the germline V gene are SGHTA and FQGNSA. The V end lost 6 bases, the J end lost 3 bases, and 12 bases lay between the germline ends. CDR3 length: 15 amino acids.

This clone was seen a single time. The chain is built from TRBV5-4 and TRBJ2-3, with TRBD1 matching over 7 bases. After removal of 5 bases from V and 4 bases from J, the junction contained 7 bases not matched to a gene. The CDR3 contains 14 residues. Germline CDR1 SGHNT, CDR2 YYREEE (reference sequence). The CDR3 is CASRPQGSADTQYF. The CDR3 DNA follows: TGTGCCAGCAGACCACAGGGGAGCGCAGATACGCAGTATTTT.

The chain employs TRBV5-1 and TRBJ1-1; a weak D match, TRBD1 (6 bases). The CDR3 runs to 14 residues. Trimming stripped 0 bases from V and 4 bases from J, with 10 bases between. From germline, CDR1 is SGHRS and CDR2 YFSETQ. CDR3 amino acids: CASSLGGGFTEAFF. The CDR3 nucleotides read TGCGCCAGCAGCTTGGGAGGGGGATTCACTGAAGCTTTCTTT.

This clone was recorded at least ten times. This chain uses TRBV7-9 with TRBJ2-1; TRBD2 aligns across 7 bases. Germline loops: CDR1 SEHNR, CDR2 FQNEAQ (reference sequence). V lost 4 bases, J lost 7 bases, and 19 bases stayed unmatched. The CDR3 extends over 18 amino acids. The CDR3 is CASSSLPRLGGSRNEQFF. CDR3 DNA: TGTGCCAGCAGCTCCCTCCCTCGTCTTGGCGGGAGTCGGAATGAGCAGTTCTTC.

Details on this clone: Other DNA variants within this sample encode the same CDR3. CDR3 sequence (DNA): TGTGCCTGGAGTAGGAGCTCCTACAATGAGCAGTTCTTC. Translated: CAWSRSSYNEQFF. The V call is TRBV30, the J call TRBJ2-1; D gene unclear. The V end lost 2 bases, the J end lost 0 bases, and 5 bases lay between the germline ends. Germline V CDR1 and CDR2: GTSNPN, SVGIG (reference sequence). CDR3 size: 13 residues.

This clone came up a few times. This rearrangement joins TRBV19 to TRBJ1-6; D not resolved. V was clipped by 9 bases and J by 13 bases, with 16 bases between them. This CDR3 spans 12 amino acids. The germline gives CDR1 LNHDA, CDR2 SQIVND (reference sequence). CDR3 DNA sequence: TGTGCCAGCTCCCTGGGAGACCCTCCCCTCCACTTT. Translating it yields CASSLGDPPLHF.

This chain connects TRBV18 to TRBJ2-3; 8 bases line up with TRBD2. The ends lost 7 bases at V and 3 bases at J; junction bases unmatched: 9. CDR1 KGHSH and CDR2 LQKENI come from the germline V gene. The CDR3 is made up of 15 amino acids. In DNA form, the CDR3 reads TGTGCCAGCTTGCGGGGAGCGGGAGCTACAGATACGCAGTATTTT. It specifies CASLRGAGATDTQYF.

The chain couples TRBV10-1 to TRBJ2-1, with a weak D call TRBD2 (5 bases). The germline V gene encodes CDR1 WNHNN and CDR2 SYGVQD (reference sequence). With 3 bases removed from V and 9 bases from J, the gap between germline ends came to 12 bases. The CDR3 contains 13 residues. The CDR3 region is CASSDRPEGEQFF. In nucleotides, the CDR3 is TGCGCCAGCAGTGACCGGCCAGAGGGTGAGCAGTTCTTC.

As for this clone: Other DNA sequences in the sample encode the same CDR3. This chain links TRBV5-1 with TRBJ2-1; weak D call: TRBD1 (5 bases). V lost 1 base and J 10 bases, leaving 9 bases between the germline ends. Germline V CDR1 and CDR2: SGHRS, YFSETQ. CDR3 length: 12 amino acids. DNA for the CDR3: TGCGCCAGCAGCTTGACAGGTGACGAGCAGTTCTTC. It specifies CASSLTGDEQFF.

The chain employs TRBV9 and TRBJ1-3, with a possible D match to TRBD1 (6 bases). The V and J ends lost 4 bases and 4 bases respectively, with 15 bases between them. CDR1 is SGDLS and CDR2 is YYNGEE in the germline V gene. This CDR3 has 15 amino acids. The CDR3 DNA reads TGTGCCAGCAGCCCTCGACAGGACGTCGGAAACACCATATATTTT. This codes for CASSPRQDVGNTIYF.

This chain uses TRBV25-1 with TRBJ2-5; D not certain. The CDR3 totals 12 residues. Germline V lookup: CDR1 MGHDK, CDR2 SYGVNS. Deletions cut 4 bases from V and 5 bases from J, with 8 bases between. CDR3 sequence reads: CASSGRWETQYF. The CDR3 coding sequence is TGTGCCAGCAGTGGGAGATGGGAGACCCAGTACTTC.

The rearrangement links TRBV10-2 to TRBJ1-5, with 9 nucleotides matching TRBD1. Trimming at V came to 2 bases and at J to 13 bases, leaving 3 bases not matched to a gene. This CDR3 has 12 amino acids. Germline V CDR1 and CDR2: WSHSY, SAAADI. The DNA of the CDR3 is TGCGCCAGCAGTGAGCGGGACAGGGTGCAGCATTTT. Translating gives CASSERDRVQHF.

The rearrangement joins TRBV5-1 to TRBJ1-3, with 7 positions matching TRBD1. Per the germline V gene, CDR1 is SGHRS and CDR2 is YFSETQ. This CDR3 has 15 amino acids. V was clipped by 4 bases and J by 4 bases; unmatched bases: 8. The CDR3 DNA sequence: TGCGCCAGCAGCGTCACAGGGGTATCAGGAAACACCATATATTTT. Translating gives CASSVTGVSGNTIYF.

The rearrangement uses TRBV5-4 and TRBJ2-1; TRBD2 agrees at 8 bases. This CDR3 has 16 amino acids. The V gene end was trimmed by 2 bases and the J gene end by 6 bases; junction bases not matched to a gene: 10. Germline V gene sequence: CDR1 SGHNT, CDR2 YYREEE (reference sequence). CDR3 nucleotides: TGTGCCAGCAGCTTAATTCCGGGGGGGAGCGGCAATGAGCAGTTCTTC. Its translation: CASSLIPGGSGNEQFF. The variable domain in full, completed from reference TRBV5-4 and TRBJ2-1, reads ETGVTQSPTHLIKTRGQQVTLRCSSQSGHNTVSWYQQALGQGPQFIFQYYREEENGRGNFPPRFSGLQFPNYSSELNVNALELDDSALYLCASSLIPGGSGNEQFFGPGTRLTVL.

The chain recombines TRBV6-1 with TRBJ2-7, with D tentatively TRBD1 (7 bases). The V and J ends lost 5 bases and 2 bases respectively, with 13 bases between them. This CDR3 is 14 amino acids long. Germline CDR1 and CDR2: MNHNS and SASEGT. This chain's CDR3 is CASSPGGSTYEQYF. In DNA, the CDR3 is TGTGCCAGCAGTCCAGGGGGGTCTACCTACGAGCAGTACTTC.